This T cell receptor (beta chain) was retrieved from a study of OX40 agonist ivuxolimab in advanced cancers. Study context: Partial responses were recorded for three patients, including one with hepatocellular carcinoma and two with cutaneous melanoma.

The germline V gene encodes CDR1 ENHRY and CDR2 SYGVKD. The length of the CDR3 is 16 residues. The V end was cut by 2 bases, the J end by 3 bases, with 11 bases between. TCRdb keeps only in-frame clones here, not all; method: immunoSEQ multiplex PCR. The table has 57,000 or so clones, about 86% seen once. This TCR came from an adult with an advanced solid tumor such as melanoma, head and neck, liver or kidney cancer. The material sequenced was CD4+ or CD8+ T cells sorted from blood, taken in a trial of the OX40 agonist ivuxolimab. The chain employs TRBV10-3 and TRBJ2-6; tentative D call: TRBD2 (7 bases). The CDR3 region is CAISEGGAIGANVLTF. The CDR3 bases are TGTGCCATCAGTGAGGGGGGGGCTATTGGGGCCAACGTCCTGACTTTC.